This is a list of T cell receptor beta chains from one sample in a study of shared T cell receptors in the human thymus. The data were produced by immunoSEQ multiplex PCR, yet TCRdb's version contains in-frame clones alone and is incomplete. The sample contains 500,000 to 850,000 clones, 87% of which appear only once. This sample was shared with a second study, whose subject was human thymus T cells.

The source material was thymocytes. All receptors derive from a boy under two years old with a congenital heart defect. Each CDR3 is given with its conserved first and last residue. Fields, in order: V gene, J gene, D gene, CDR3 protein, CDR3 DNA. D genes are given only for firm matches.

v_gene: TRBV19
j_gene: TRBJ1-6
d_gene: NA
CDR3aa: CASSMVSDSDNSPLHF
CDR3nt: TGTGCCAGTAGTATGGTAAGCGACAGCGATAATTCACCCCTCCACTTT

v_gene: TRBV10-3
j_gene: TRBJ2-7
d_gene: NA
CDR3aa: CAIRPHCGGIYEQYF
CDR3nt: TGTGCCATCAGGCCTCATTGTGGGGGCATCTACGAGCAGTACTTC

v_gene: TRBV10-1
j_gene: TRBJ1-6
d_gene: NA
CDR3aa: CASSECPAGYSAPLHF
CDR3nt: TGCGCCAGCAGTGAGTGCCCCGCGGGTTATTCAGCACCCCTCCACTTT

v_gene: TRBV7-6
j_gene: TRBJ2-3
d_gene: NA
CDR3aa: CASTPLTDTQYF
CDR3nt: TGTGCCAGCACCCCCCTCACAGATACGCAGTATTTT

v_gene: TRBV6-4
j_gene: TRBJ1-2
d_gene: TRBD1
CDR3aa: CASSGGQGAEGYTF
CDR3nt: TGTGCCAGCAGTGGGGGACAGGGGGCCGAGGGCTACACCTTC

v_gene: TRBV7-7
j_gene: TRBJ1-2
d_gene: TRBD1
CDR3aa: CASSLVGQIYGYTF
CDR3nt: TGTGCTAGCAGCTTAGTGGGACAGATCTATGGCTACACCTTC

v_gene: TRBV7-8
j_gene: TRBJ2-7
d_gene: TRBD1
CDR3aa: CASSLGGRGHPYEQYF
CDR3nt: TGTGCCAGCAGCTTAGGGGGCAGGGGGCACCCCTACGAGCAGTACTTC

v_gene: TRBV28
j_gene: TRBJ2-4
d_gene: TRBD2
CDR3aa: CASSLVPTLAAEAKNIQYF
CDR3nt: TGTGCCAGCAGTTTAGTCCCCACGCTAGCGGCCGAAGCCAAAAACATTCAGTACTTC

v_gene: TRBV5-4
j_gene: TRBJ2-3
d_gene: NA
CDR3aa: CASSWGHRVDTQYF
CDR3nt: TGTGCCAGCAGCTGGGGCCACCGGGTGGATACGCAGTATTTT

v_gene: TRBV28
j_gene: TRBJ1-5
d_gene: NA
CDR3aa: CASNERNQPQHF
CDR3nt: TGTGCCAGCAATGAGAGGAATCAGCCCCAGCATTTT

v_gene: TRBV5-4
j_gene: TRBJ2-5
d_gene: TRBD2
CDR3aa: CASSLDSGEAQYF
CDR3nt: TGTGCCAGCAGCTTGGACAGCGGGGAGGCCCAGTACTTC

v_gene: TRBV5-1
j_gene: TRBJ2-1
d_gene: NA
CDR3aa: CASSLTNNSYNEQFF
CDR3nt: TGCGCCAGCAGCTTGACGAACAACAGTTACAATGAGCAGTTCTTC

v_gene: TRBV7-9
j_gene: TRBJ1-1
d_gene: NA
CDR3aa: CASSSRHPHEAFF
CDR3nt: TGTGCCAGCAGCTCGAGACACCCGCATGAAGCTTTCTTT

v_gene: TRBV12-5
j_gene: TRBJ1-2
d_gene: TRBD1
CDR3aa: CASGFDPGDTGTGFSGPNYGYTF
CDR3nt: TGTGCTAGTGGTTTCGACCCTGGGGACACCGGGACAGGGTTTTCCGGTCCGAACTATGGCTACACCTTC

v_gene: TRBV19
j_gene: TRBJ1-5
d_gene: NA
CDR3aa: CASSLRVHSNQPQHF
CDR3nt: TGTGCCAGTAGTCTCCGGGTCCATAGCAATCAGCCCCAGCATTTT

v_gene: TRBV27
j_gene: TRBJ2-7
d_gene: NA
CDR3aa: CASSPVGVHEQYF
CDR3nt: TGTGCCAGCAGTCCAGTCGGGGTACACGAGCAGTACTTC

v_gene: TRBV12-5
j_gene: TRBJ2-7
d_gene: NA
CDR3aa: CASGSQTATSYEQYF
CDR3nt: TGTGCTAGTGGTTCTCAGACAGCGACCTCCTACGAGCAGTACTTC

v_gene: TRBV12-5
j_gene: TRBJ2-3
d_gene: TRBD1
CDR3aa: CASGLVGKDRGSGTQYF
CDR3nt: TGTGCTAGTGGTTTGGTAGGTAAGGACAGGGGCTCGGGTACGCAGTATTTT

v_gene: TRBV5-1
j_gene: TRBJ2-7
d_gene: TRBD2
CDR3aa: CASSLLGSGYYEQYF
CDR3nt: TGCGCCAGCAGCTTGCTTGGTAGCGGGTACTACGAGCAGTACTTC

v_gene: TRBV11-3
j_gene: TRBJ2-1
d_gene: TRBD1
CDR3aa: CASSTGQGGSYNEQFF
CDR3nt: TGTGCCAGCAGCACAGGACAGGGTGGCTCCTACAATGAGCAGTTCTTC

v_gene: TRBV5-5
j_gene: TRBJ2-1
d_gene: TRBD2
CDR3aa: CASSSHGLAGVGSYNEQFF
CDR3nt: TGTGCCAGCAGCTCACACGGACTAGCGGGAGTCGGCTCCTACAATGAGCAGTTCTTC

v_gene: TRBV27
j_gene: TRBJ1-2
d_gene: NA
CDR3aa: CASSSNLGTRYGYTF
CDR3nt: TGTGCCAGCAGTTCCAACCTCGGGACACGCTATGGCTACACCTTC